This T cell receptor beta chain was sequenced for a study of cytomegalovirus exposure and HLA in healthy donors. Both 60 Vbeta primers and 13 Jbeta primers went into the PCR. The repertoire was sequenced with immunoSEQ multiplex PCR; TCRdb's copy has only in-frame clones and lacks some. The sample has fewer than 150,000 clones, around 68% seen once; the top ten hold around 3.9%. Germline CDR1 and CDR2: MNHNS and SASEGT. The CDR3 is 15 amino acids. V lost 5 bases and J 0 bases, leaving 13 bases between the germline ends. Specimen: PBMCs. The receptor was derived from a woman aged 40 to 50 in good health and CMV-seropositive. V gene TRBV6-1 combines with J gene TRBJ1-1, with a tentative D call TRBD1 (6 bases). The chain's CDR3 is CASSHGTTMNTEAFF. The CDR3 DNA is TGTGCCAGCAGTCATGGGACAACCATGAACACTGAAGCTTTCTTT.